The 17 T cell receptor beta chains presented below share a single source sample, sequenced in a study of CD8+CD57+ T cells in acquired aplastic anemia. Both TCR beta VDJ combination and CDR3 sequence profiling were carried out. Genomic DNA was the template for this profiling. Each CDR3 protein gets one entry after TCRdb re-called the reads with MiXCR. The repertoire holds about 180,000 distinct CDR3 sequences, with 46% as singletons. Sequenced sample: sorted CD4+, CD8+, or CD8+CD57+ T cells (not recorded which) from PBMCs. The origin of the receptors is a human donor in good health.

The genes are TRBV11-2 and TRBJ2-7; perhaps D is TRBD1 or TRBD2 (5 bases each). Per germline, CDR1 SGHAT and CDR2 FQNNGV. With 7 bases removed from V and 2 bases from J, the gap between germline ends came to 15 bases. This CDR3 has 14 residues. The CDR3 nucleotides are TGTGCCAGCACCGAGTGGGTGGGGGCCTACGAGCAGTACTTC. Protein: CASTEWVGAYEQYF.

The chain couples TRBV7-9 to TRBJ2-5; 8 nucleotides line up with TRBD2. The length of the CDR3 is 15 residues. J gave up 11 bases and V 2 bases, and 13 bases lay outside the gene matches. Germline values: CDR1 SEHNR, CDR2 FQNEAQ (reference sequence). In nucleotides, the CDR3 is TGTGCCAGCAGCTTAAGCGGGGGTACCTACAATGAGCAGTACTTC. It translates to CASSLSGGTYNEQYF.

V gene TRBV15 combines with J gene TRBJ2-3; 8 positions agree with TRBD2. CDR1 and CDR2 from the germline V gene are LNHNV and YYDKDF (reference sequence). The CDR3 loop spans 14 amino acids. V lost 5 bases to trimming and J lost 5 bases; unmatched junction nucleotides: 6. The CDR3 loop reads CATSPGLARDTQYF. Here the CDR3 DNA reads TGTGCCACCAGCCCAGGACTAGCACGAGATACGCAGTATTTT.

V usage is TRBV6-6 and J usage is TRBJ2-5; D unclear. The CDR3 is 13 amino acids. Per germline, CDR1 MNHNY and CDR2 SVGAGI (reference sequence). V lost 1 base and J lost 2, with 5 bases in between. The CDR3 DNA is TGTGCCAGCAGTTACTTTACTCAAGAGACCCAGTACTTC. This translates into CASSYFTQETQYF.

The V gene is TRBV2, the J gene TRBJ1-1; TRBD1 is a possible D gene (5 bases). Between the trimmed V and J ends, which lost 5 bases and 6 bases, there was a span of 19 bases. The germline CDR1 and CDR2 sequences are SNHLY and FYNNEI. The CDR3 sequence is 15 residues long. This chain's CDR3 is CASSRVSGVSPEAFF. The CDR3 DNA sequence: TGTGCCAGCAGTAGGGTATCGGGGGTATCTCCTGAAGCTTTCTTT. Full variable domain (outside the CDR3, taken from reference TRBV2 and TRBJ1-1): EPEVTQTPSHQVTQMGQEVILRCVPISNHLYFYWYRQILGQKVEFLVSFYNNEISEKSEIFDDQFSVERPDGSNFTLKIRSTKLEDSAMYFCASSRVSGVSPEAFFGQGTRLTVV.

Concerning this clonotype itself: A much larger clonotype is one base distant, so this may be a read error. This chain joins TRBV14 and TRBJ2-1, with 8 bases identical to TRBD1. This CDR3 comprises 15 residues. Germline values: CDR1 SGHDN, CDR2 FVKESK. The CDR3, as DNA: TGTGCCAGCAGCCTATGGACAGGGCGCGGCAATGGGCAGTTCTTC. This encodes CASSLWTGRGNGQFF.

The table lists this clonotype with many counts. The chain is built from TRBV25-1 and TRBJ1-3; 7 bases agree with TRBD1. Germline V CDR1 and CDR2: MGHDK, SYGVNS. The CDR3 is made up of 14 amino acids. The junction had 6 bases not matched to a gene; V was cut back by 6 bases and J by 4 bases. The CDR3 DNA is TGTGCCAGCAGACAGACAGGGTCCGGAAACACCATATATTTT. It is translated as CASRQTGSGNTIYF.

This clonotype was found many times. The V and J genes are TRBV6-5 and TRBJ2-7, with 11 bases lining up with TRBD2. The CDR3 totals 13 residues. Germline V gives CDR1 MNHEY, CDR2 SVGAGI. J gave up 1 base and V 10 bases, and 3 bases lay outside the gene matches. This CDR3 reads CATLAGGSYEQYF. The DNA for the CDR3 is TGTGCCACCTTAGCGGGAGGGTCCTACGAGCAGTACTTC.

This clonotype appeared once. The gene calls are TRBV6-1 and TRBJ2-7; 7 nucleotides align to TRBD2. With V trimmed by 2 bases and J by 1 base, 8 bases remained unmatched. This CDR3 contains 16 residues. Germline loops: CDR1 MNHNS, CDR2 SASEGT. This CDR3 is CASSEWACGGSYEQYF. The CDR3 DNA is TGTGCCAGCAGTGAATGGGCTTGCGGGGGTTCCTACGAGCAGTACTTC.

There are many counts of this clonotype. A much larger clone is a single base away; this may be a read error. The rearrangement joins TRBV24-1 to TRBJ2-3, with a tentative D call TRBD2 (7 bases). The CDR3 sequence is 16 residues long. Germline lookup yields CDR1 KGHDR and CDR2 SFDVKD. The CDR3 sequence: CATSDLGGGSTGTQYF. The CDR3 DNA reads TGTGCCACCAGTGATTTAGGGGGGGGGAGCACAGGTACGCAGTATTTT.

CDR3 region: CASGTSGGSYNEQFF. The CDR3 region has the DNA TGTGCCAGCGGGACCAGCGGGGGTTCCTACAATGAGCAGTTCTTC. This rearrangement joins TRBV7-3 to TRBJ2-1; 8 nucleotides align to TRBD2. This CDR3 spans 15 amino acids. CDR1 SGHTA and CDR2 FQGTGA come from the germline V gene. V shed 8 bases and J 1 base; nucleotides not matched to a gene: 7.

The J gene is TRBJ1-2, the V gene TRBV29-1; possible D gene TRBD1, 5 bases. This CDR3 has 10 amino acids. Germline values: CDR1 SQVTM, CDR2 ANQGSEA. Trimming shortened V by 8 bases and J by 8 bases, and 12 bases separated the two germline ends. The CDR3 bases are TGCAGCCCGTTGGGGGGGGGCTACACCTTC. Protein product: CSPLGGGYTF.

This clonotype has at least ten counts. J is TRBJ2-4 and V is TRBV5-1; perhaps TRBD1 as D (6 bases). The CDR3 loop spans 14 amino acids. The V gene lost 4 bases and the J gene lost 4 bases, with 12 bases spanning the gap. CDR1 is SGHRS and CDR2 is YFSETQ in the germline V gene. This CDR3 is CASSRDTPKNIQYF. In nucleotides, the CDR3 is TGCGCCAGCAGCCGGGACACCCCGAAAAACATTCAGTACTTC.

Concerning this clonotype itself: One junction end does not reproduce the germline sequence, and a read error may be involved. The rearrangement uses TRBV20-1 and TRBJ2-7; 8 nucleotides match TRBD1. This CDR3 is built from 15 residues. Germline CDR1 is DFQATT and CDR2 is SNEGSKA (reference sequence). The chain's CDR3 is CSASSGQASSHEQYF. In nucleotides, the CDR3 is TGCAGTGCTAGCTCGGGACAGGCTAGCTCCCACGAGCAGTACTTC.

Only a few counts were recorded for this clonotype. This chain joins TRBV29-1 and TRBJ2-7; 8 bases match TRBD1. The CDR3 has 11 amino acids. Germline trimming cut 6 bases from V and 5 bases from J; bases unmatched to any gene: 3. CDR1 SQVTM and CDR2 ANQGSEA come from the germline V gene. The CDR3 protein is CSVRQGNEQYF. The CDR3 DNA reads TGCAGCGTGCGACAGGGGAACGAGCAGTACTTC.

The chain carries TRBV7-6 and TRBJ2-5; 12 positions match TRBD2. The J segment lost 7 bases and the V segment lost 1 base, leaving 10 bases of the junction unmatched. CDR3 size: 17 residues. Germline V gene data show CDR1 as SGHVS and CDR2 as FNYEAQ. CDR3 nucleotide sequence: TGTGCCAGCAGCTTAGTGTCGACTAGCGGGAGTTCAGGGACCCAGTACTTC. It specifies CASSLVSTSGSSGTQYF.

V gene TRBV2 combines with J gene TRBJ2-1; 8 bases are a match to TRBD2. The germline CDR1 and CDR2 sequences are SNHLY and FYNNEI. The CDR3 extends over 15 amino acids. With V trimmed by 7 bases and J by 5 bases, 10 bases remained unmatched. The CDR3 reads CASKTSGLTNNEQFF. CDR3 DNA: TGTGCCAGCAAAACTAGCGGCCTAACCAACAATGAGCAGTTCTTC.